This T cell receptor beta chain appears in the sequencing data of a study of cytomegalovirus exposure and HLA in healthy donors. Primers included in the PCR were 60 Vbeta and 13 Jbeta primers. Profiling relied on immunoSEQ multiplex PCR, and the TCRdb table lists in-frame clones only, not all of them. Seen here are roughly 170,000 clones, 77% observed once, and the top ten hold about 1.5%. The V and J ends lost 1 base and 4 bases, in that order; junction bases with no gene match: 4. Looked up from germline, CDR1 is MNHNS and CDR2 is SASEGT. The CDR3 totals 15 residues. This sequence was found in a woman in her twenties or thirties in good health and CMV-seropositive. The chain links TRBV6-1 to TRBJ2-3; TRBD1 matches at 8 bases. The sequencing input was PBMCs. The CDR3, as DNA: TGTGCCAGCAGTGAAGTGGCAGGGGGCTCAGATACGCAGTATTTT. Protein sequence: CASSEVAGGSDTQYF.